This T cell receptor (beta chain) was sequenced for a study of CD8 T cells in ankylosing spondylitis. Per germline, CDR1 SGHRS and CDR2 YFSETQ. The CDR3 is 16 residues long. J was trimmed by 0 bases and V by 4 bases; bases with no gene match: 5. As for this clonotype: Its antigen is still unknown.

Study-level findings and limits: According to the report, clones linked to the disease were significantly enriched in matched synovial fluid samples taken from ankylosing spondylitis patients. Eight highly homologous variants made up a TCR beta motif, and this motif appeared characteristic of ankylosing spondylitis blood. Disease-linked clones were found to be CD8+ and relatively rare in peripheral blood.

Scientists made TCR beta libraries using quantitative 5'-RACE with molecular barcodes. MiXCR, run by TCRdb on the 5' RACE reads, gives a single entry per CDR3 protein. The table has roughly 490,000 distinct CDR3 sequences, roughly 5.2% seen once; the top ten hold around 3.4%. Sequenced input: blood, either unsorted or a sorted T cell fraction (not recorded which). This chain connects TRBV5-1 to TRBJ2-2, with TRBD1 identical over 8 bases. This clonotype originated in a male donor with ankylosing spondylitis. In DNA form, the CDR3 reads TGCGCCAGCAGCCTTGAGGACAGGGCGAACACCGGGGAGCTGTTTTTT. Translated: CASSLEDRANTGELFF.